The sequence of this T cell receptor (beta chain) was determined in a study of Graves' ophthalmopathy and Graves' hyperthyroidism. Other autoimmune disease, uncontrolled infection, pregnancy and lactation led to exclusion. As to this clonotype: Antigen: not known.

Amplification from RNA transcripts yielded the TCR beta CDR3 regions. HTBI primers were used in a first-round RT-PCR, which preceded a second-round multiplex PCR. MiXCR, run by TCRdb on the multiplex PCR reads, gives a single entry per CDR3 protein. The repertoire holds 45,000 to 60,000 distinct CDR3 sequences, approximately 45% seen once, with roughly 5% in the top ten. The CDR3 length is 15 residues. Germline loops: CDR1 LNHDA, CDR2 SQIVND (reference sequence). Losses at the gene ends were 9 bases for V and 3 bases for J; bases not matched to a gene: 10. Study-level results: In blood appeared most of the expanded thyroid clonotypes whose frequency exceeded 0.001.

The sequence was collected from an adult woman with Graves' ophthalmopathy. The chain uses TRBV19 and TRBJ2-3, with 9 nucleotides matching TRBD2. The sequencing sample was made of peripheral blood. CDR3 sequence (DNA): TGTGCCAGCCGACCGCGGGGGGGCAGGACAGATACGCAGTATTTT. As protein: CASRPRGGRTDTQYF.